Each of the 20 T cell receptor beta chains below was sequenced from the same sample in a study of shared clonotypes between healthy human individuals. Terminally differentiated effector memory CD45RA+ cells were excluded by CCR7 positive selection of CD45RO-negative cells. Sequencing was performed with immunoSEQ multiplex PCR; in TCRdb, only in-frame clones are kept and a portion is missing. The sample contains some 630,000 clones, about 96% of which appear only once. The material sequenced was naive CD8+ T cells sorted from blood. These receptors all stem from a woman under 40 in good health.

This chain joins TRBV6-1 and TRBJ2-7, with D perhaps TRBD1 or TRBD2 (5 bases each). This CDR3 contains 13 residues. The V gene lost 1 base and the J gene lost 3 bases, with 7 bases spanning the gap. Germline lookup yields CDR1 MNHNS and CDR2 SASEGT. For the CDR3, the DNA is TGTGCCAGCAGTGAAGGGGACGGCTACGAGCAGTACTTC. Encoded protein: CASSEGDGYEQYF.

The chain combines TRBV7-8 with TRBJ1-5, with D possibly TRBD1 on 5 matching bases. CDR1 is SGHVS, CDR2 FQNEAQ, per germline. Trimming left V 1 base short and J 0 bases short, with 7 bases between. The CDR3 totals 15 residues. CDR3 protein: CASSLGQYSNQPQHF. CDR3 nucleotides: TGTGCCAGCAGCTTAGGACAGTATAGCAATCAGCCCCAGCATTTT.

The chain couples TRBV10-1 to TRBJ2-7; the D is unclear. Germline V CDR1 and CDR2: WNHNN, SYGVQD (reference sequence). V lost 3 bases to trimming and J lost 2 bases, with 11 bases between them. The CDR3 totals 14 residues. The CDR3 DNA sequence: TGCGCCAGCAGTGACGAGGCAGGCCCCTACGAGCAGTACTTC. Its translation: CASSDEAGPYEQYF.

This clone was observed once. The V gene is TRBV19, the J gene TRBJ2-7; D call uncertain. Looked up from germline, CDR1 is LNHDA and CDR2 is SQIVND (reference sequence). Trimming pared 4 bases from V and 3 bases from J, leaving 13 bases between. CDR3 size: 14 residues. The CDR3 loop reads CASSRLTRRYEQYF. DNA for the CDR3: TGTGCCAGTAGTAGACTGACCCGGCGCTACGAGCAGTACTTC.

The V and J genes are TRBV27 and TRBJ1-2; 8 bases map to TRBD1. The trim removed 5 bases at V and 9 bases at J, leaving 11 bases unmatched. Germline CDR1 and CDR2: MNHEY and SMNVEV (reference sequence). The CDR3 has 14 amino acids. The CDR3 loop is CASSPGTGVFSYTF. CDR3 DNA sequence: TGTGCCAGCAGTCCAGGGACAGGTGTCTTTAGCTACACCTTC.

The J gene is TRBJ1-5, the V gene TRBV28, with D possibly TRBD1 on 6 matching bases. The CDR3 consists of 16 residues. Germline loops: CDR1 MDHEN, CDR2 SYDVKM. The V and J ends lost 2 bases and 7 bases respectively, with 18 bases between them. The CDR3 is CASSLPHRRGLQPQHF. CDR3 sequence (DNA): TGTGCCAGCAGTTTACCCCATCGACGGGGGCTACAGCCCCAGCATTTT.

The chain is built from TRBV13 and TRBJ2-5, with TRBD1 matching 10 bases. Losses at the gene ends were 2 bases for V and 5 bases for J; bases not matched to a gene: 11. The CDR3 has 17 residues. Looked up from germline, CDR1 is PRHDT and CDR2 is FYEKMQ (reference sequence). The CDR3 DNA follows: TGTGCCAGCAGCTTACGGCGACACGACAGGGGGCTTGAGACCCAGTACTTC. This translates into CASSLRRHDRGLETQYF.

This chain links TRBV5-6 with TRBJ2-2; D not resolved. This CDR3 has 19 residues. V shed 0 bases and J shed 1 base, with 19 bases lying between them. Looked up from germline, CDR1 is SGHDT and CDR2 is YYEEEE. The CDR3 coding sequence is TGTGCCAGCAGCTTGGCCGGCGATCCGAAGGGCGTGAACACCGGGGAGCTGTTTTTT. This gives the protein CASSLAGDPKGVNTGELFF.

The chain is built from TRBV20-1 and TRBJ2-7, with no clear D. Germline V CDR1 and CDR2: DFQATT, SNEGSKA (reference sequence). V was shortened by 6 bases and J by 4 bases, with 10 bases between the two germline ends. The CDR3 loop spans 11 amino acids. The CDR3: CSAEIPYEQYF. The CDR3 DNA reads TGCAGTGCGGAAATACCTTACGAGCAGTACTTC.

The V gene is TRBV28, the J gene TRBJ2-2; 9 bases agree with TRBD1. The V and J ends lost 4 bases and 8 bases, in that order; junction bases with no gene match: 11. CDR1 MDHEN and CDR2 SYDVKM come from the germline V gene. CDR3 length equals 16 residues. The DNA for the CDR3 is TGTGCCAGCAGTTCCCCCCGGGACAGGGTGGCGGGGGAGCTGTTTTTT. Residues: CASSSPRDRVAGELFF.

J is TRBJ2-7 and V is TRBV7-3; D uncertain. The V end lost 5 bases, the J end lost 2 bases, and 16 bases lay between the germline ends. The CDR3 spans 15 residues. In germline, CDR1 is SGHTA, CDR2 FQGTGA. The CDR3 DNA is TGTGCCAGCAGCCCAAAGCCGTCACTAACCTACGAGCAGTACTTC. This gives the protein CASSPKPSLTYEQYF.

Only one count was recorded for this clone. V and J are TRBV9 and TRBJ1-1; D is unresolved. The germline V gene has CDR1 SGDLS and CDR2 YYNGEE. The CDR3 sequence is 13 residues long. The germline V and J ends were trimmed by 3 bases and 6 bases, with 12 bases remaining between them. The CDR3 DNA reads TGTGCCAGCAGCGCTATGGGAATCGCTGAAGCTTTCTTT. Amino acid sequence: CASSAMGIAEAFF.

The V gene is TRBV30, the J gene TRBJ2-1; D not resolved. Germline lookup yields CDR1 GTSNPN and CDR2 SVGIG (reference sequence). The CDR3 is made up of 11 amino acids. Between the trimmed V and J ends, which lost 0 bases and 4 bases, there was a span of 1 base. CDR3 nucleotides: TGTGCCTGGAGTGTTTACAATGAGCAGTTCTTC. This sequence encodes CAWSVYNEQFF.

This chain connects TRBV7-9 to TRBJ2-3, with 10 nucleotides matching TRBD2. The CDR3 has 17 amino acids. J lost 2 bases, V lost 6 bases, and 11 bases had no gene match. Germline V CDR1 and CDR2: SEHNR, FQNEAQ (reference sequence). The CDR3 here is CASSSSLAGELTDTQYF. In DNA form, the CDR3 reads TGTGCCAGCAGTTCCTCCCTAGCGGGAGAACTCACAGATACGCAGTATTTT.

The chain uses TRBV6-5 and TRBJ1-1; the D gene is possibly TRBD1 (5 bases). V dropped 1 base and J dropped 4 bases, with 13 bases sitting between them. This CDR3 spans 15 amino acids. CDR1 is MNHEY, CDR2 SVGAGI, per germline. As DNA, the CDR3 is TGTGCCAGCAGTTACTTGGCAGGGTCAACCACTGAAGCTTTCTTT. As protein: CASSYLAGSTTEAFF.

This clone was observed once. This rearrangement joins TRBV7-9 to TRBJ1-1, with D hard to call. V gave up 2 bases and J gave up 7 bases, with 11 bases separating them. The CDR3 extends over 13 amino acids. The germline V gene has CDR1 SEHNR and CDR2 FQNEAQ (reference sequence). The CDR3 region is CASSLYLEFEAFF. DNA of the CDR3: TGTGCCAGCAGCTTATACCTGGAGTTTGAAGCTTTCTTT.

V is TRBV23-1 and J is TRBJ2-2; D is perhaps TRBD1 (6 bases). TRBV23-1 is assigned to the ORF class and has an uncertain function. There are 13 residues in the CDR3. The germline V and J ends were trimmed by 7 bases and 9 bases, with 15 bases remaining between them. The CDR3 sequence is CASTRTGNRELFF. The CDR3 DNA sequence: TGCGCCAGCACACGAACAGGGAACCGGGAGCTGTTTTTT.

J is TRBJ1-3 and V is TRBV27, with TRBD1 identical over 8 bases. There are 18 residues in the CDR3. V gave up 2 bases and J gave up 0 bases; unmatched junction bases: 9. Germline CDR1 reads MNHEY; CDR2 reads SMNVEV (reference sequence). This CDR3 is CASSLIAGGTRSGNTIYF. The DNA for the CDR3 is TGTGCCAGCAGTTTAATCGCAGGGGGCACGCGCTCTGGAAACACCATATATTTT.

V is TRBV5-4 and J is TRBJ1-1, with 10 bases lining up with TRBD1. V was clipped by 2 bases and J by 11 bases; unmatched bases: 6. This CDR3 is built from 13 residues. Germline CDR1 and CDR2: SGHNT and YYREEE (reference sequence). CDR3 nucleotide sequence: TGTGCCAGCAGCTTCGACAGGGGGCCATGGGCTTTCTTT. Protein product: CASSFDRGPWAFF.

This chain uses TRBV7-9 with TRBJ1-1; possibly TRBD1 for D (6 bases). CDR1 is SEHNR, CDR2 FQNEAQ, per germline (reference sequence). V gave up 3 bases and J gave up 4 bases, with 15 bases separating them. The CDR3 is 15 residues long. This CDR3 reads CASSFVGARVTEAFF. The CDR3 region has the DNA TGTGCCAGCAGCTTTGTGGGGGCGCGGGTCACTGAAGCTTTCTTT. The whole variable domain, filled in from reference TRBV7-9 and TRBJ1-1, reads DTGVSQNPRHKITKRGQNVTFRCDPISEHNRLYWYRQTLGQGPEFLTYFQNEAQLEKSRLLSDRFSAERPKGSFSTLEIQRTEQGDSAMYLCASSFVGARVTEAFFGQGTRLTVV.